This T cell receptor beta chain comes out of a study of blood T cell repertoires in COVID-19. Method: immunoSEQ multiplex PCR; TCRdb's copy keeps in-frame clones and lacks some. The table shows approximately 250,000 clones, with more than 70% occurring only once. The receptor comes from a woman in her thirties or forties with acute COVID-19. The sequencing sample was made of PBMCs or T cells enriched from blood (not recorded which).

CDR3 sequence (DNA): TGTGCCAGCAGCCCCATTGAATCAGGGCCAGCCCTCTACGAGCAGTACTTC. This gives the protein CASSPIESGPALYEQYF. The J gene is TRBJ2-7, the V gene TRBV7-8; D may be TRBD1 (5 bases). The germline CDR1 and CDR2 sequences are SGHVS and FQNEAQ. This CDR3 comprises 17 residues. Trimming left V 5 bases short and J 3 bases short, with 23 bases between.